This T cell receptor (beta chain) appears in the sequencing data of a study of CD8 T cells in Susac syndrome. V was cut by 3 bases and J by 13 bases, with 17 bases left in between. This CDR3 has 13 amino acids. Germline V gives CDR1 SGDLS, CDR2 YYNGEE. With random hexamers, reverse transcription was performed on about 0.5 to 1 ug of RNA. A multiplex approach, immunoSEQ multiplex PCR, amplified TCR beta CDR3 across 54 Vbeta and 13 Jbeta. TCRdb redid the calling of the immunoSEQ multiplex PCR reads with MiXCR, one entry per CDR3 protein. The table shows fewer than 80,000 distinct CDR3 sequences, with 90% to 95% occurring only once.

The J gene is TRBJ2-1, the V gene TRBV9; D perhaps matches TRBD2 (5 bases). This clonotype originated in a human donor with multiple sclerosis. Sequences were obtained from CD8+ T cells from PBMCs. Written as DNA, the CDR3 is TGTGCCAGCAGCGCTTCCCTAGTTGGGAGTCAGTTCTTC. As protein: CASSASLVGSQFF.